The 17 T cell receptor beta chains presented below share a single source sample, sequenced in a study of regulatory T cells in long-lasting Graves disease. Through Arm-PCR of CDR3 regions and iRepertoire HTBI primers, TCR beta libraries were built. One entry per CDR3 protein, called by TCRdb with MiXCR from the multiplex PCR reads. The profile shows roughly 400,000 distinct CDR3 sequences, around 20% of them singletons. Time point denoted: persistent/refractory GD, antithyroid drugs over 5 years with positive TRAb. Generation of the TCR library employed RNA extracted from PBMCs. Sequenced here: peripheral blood mononuclear cells (PBMCs), sampled when the disease was refractory, from a patient treated with antithyroid drugs. These receptors were obtained from a female donor with Graves disease.

The chain uses TRBV25-1 and TRBJ2-5, with D unclear. The CDR3 loop spans 11 amino acids. The V gene's germline CDR1 is MGHDK and CDR2 SYGVNS. Trimming took off 8 bases at V and 6 bases at J, with 10 bases between the two ends. The CDR3: CASSYVKTQYF. CDR3 nucleotides: TGTGCCAGCTCATATGTGAAGACCCAGTACTTC.

This clonotype has just a few counts. The rearrangement uses TRBV6-1 and TRBJ1-5, with TRBD1 identical over 7 bases. Germline assignment: CDR1 MNHNS and CDR2 SASEGT. This CDR3 has 13 amino acids. V shed 7 bases and J 5 bases; nucleotides not matched to a gene: 5. The CDR3 sequence: CASIKGADQPQHF. In DNA form, the CDR3 reads TGTGCCAGCATCAAGGGGGCGGATCAGCCCCAGCATTTT.

This clonotype was observed at least ten times. The chain is built from TRBV11-2 and TRBJ1-4; TRBD1 might be the D (5 bases). Germline V gene data show CDR1 as SGHAT and CDR2 as FQNNGV. The CDR3 loop spans 17 amino acids. Trimming took 5 bases from V and 6 from J, leaving 22 bases between them. The CDR3 loop is CASSARGDGQRDEKLFF. CDR3 nucleotides: TGTGCCAGCAGCGCCCGGGGCGACGGGCAACGGGATGAAAAACTGTTTTTT.

The rearrangement links TRBV20-1 to TRBJ2-2; 9 positions agree with TRBD2. V shed 0 bases and J 3 bases; nucleotides not matched to a gene: 5. The germline gives CDR1 DFQATT, CDR2 SNEGSKA (reference sequence). The CDR3 extends over 16 amino acids. CDR3 coding DNA: TGCAGTGCTAGAGAGACTAGCGGAAGAGACACCGGGGAGCTGTTTTTT. Translating it yields CSARETSGRDTGELFF.

In this sample, this clonotype turned up a few times. The CDR3 sequence is CASSPGERYEQYF. CDR3 DNA: TGTGCCAGCTCACCGGGGGAAAGGTACGAGCAGTACTTC. V and J are TRBV18 and TRBJ2-7, with D possibly called TRBD1 or TRBD2 (5 bases each). Germline CDR1 is KGHSH and CDR2 is LQKENI. The CDR3 runs 13 residues. Between the trimmed V and J ends, which lost 3 bases and 4 bases, there was a span of 10 bases.

This clonotype has a count of ten or more. V usage is TRBV2 and J usage is TRBJ1-2; a weak D match, TRBD1 (6 bases). CDR1 and CDR2 (germline): SNHLY, FYNNEI. The CDR3 consists of 13 residues. The V end lost 9 bases, the J end lost 7 bases, and 18 bases lay between the germline ends. The CDR3: CARLGQYLLGYTF. CDR3 nucleotide sequence: TGTGCCAGGCTAGGACAGTATCTGCTTGGCTACACCTTC.

The sample holds many counts of this clonotype. V and J are TRBV10-3 and TRBJ2-2, with 9 bases matching TRBD1. Germline-derived CDR1 and CDR2 are ENHRY and SYGVKD. J lost 7 bases, V lost 4 bases, and 7 bases had no gene match. The CDR3 runs to 15 residues. This CDR3 reads CAISGSTGGVGELFF. Written as DNA, the CDR3 is TGTGCCATCAGTGGGTCGACAGGGGGTGTCGGGGAGCTGTTTTTT.

This clonotype has a handful of counts. The chain has TRBV12-3 or TRBV12-4 and TRBJ1-1; no reliable D call. V shed 6 bases and J shed 7 bases, with 12 bases lying between them. This CDR3 has 12 residues. The CDR3 DNA sequence: TGTGCCAGCAGACTAACAATTTTTGAAGCTTTCTTT. It yields the protein CASRLTIFEAFF.

This clonotype was observed at least ten times. The V call is TRBV5-5, the J call TRBJ2-7; no clear D gene. Germline V CDR1 and CDR2: SGHKS, YYEKEE (reference sequence). The CDR3 runs 13 residues. Trimming pared 1 base from V and 2 bases from J, leaving 7 bases between. The CDR3, as DNA: TGTGCCAGCAGCTTGAGTGATGCCTACGAGCAGTACTTC. This gives the protein CASSLSDAYEQYF.

In this sample, this clonotype turned up many times. For the CDR3, the DNA is TGTGCCATCAGTGAGTCGAGATCGAACTACGAGCAGTACTTC. It specifies CAISESRSNYEQYF. V and J are TRBV10-3 and TRBJ2-7; D is uncertain. Trimming left V 0 bases short and J 3 bases short, with 9 bases between. The V gene's germline CDR1 is ENHRY and CDR2 SYGVKD. This CDR3 is 14 amino acids long.

At least ten counts were recorded for this clonotype. The chain has TRBV20-1 and TRBJ2-5; 12 bases map to TRBD2. This CDR3 has 15 residues. The germline gives CDR1 DFQATT, CDR2 SNEGSKA (reference sequence). V was clipped by 6 bases and J by 4 bases; unmatched bases: 9. The CDR3 region has the DNA TGCAGTGCGGGACCAACACTAGCGGGAGGAGAGACCCAGTACTTC. This codes for CSAGPTLAGGETQYF.

Regarding this clonotype: This sequence may be a read error, since a much larger clone differs from it by one base. The CDR3 does not close with the conserved phenylalanine or tryptophan, likely indicating a read error. The chain couples TRBV7-8 to TRBJ2-7; the match to TRBD2 covers 15 bases. CDR1 SGHVS and CDR2 FQNEAQ come from the germline V gene. After removal of 0 bases from V and 2 bases from J, the junction contained 14 bases not matched to a gene. This CDR3 contains 21 residues. The CDR3 DNA sequence: TGTGCCAGCAGCTTAGCGCAACGGACTAGCGGGAGGGCCGCCCGCCCCTACGAGCAGTACTCC. It specifies CASSLAQRTSGRAARPYEQYS.

This clonotype was seen ten or more times. The rearrangement links TRBV28 to TRBJ2-7, with 10 bases aligning to TRBD2. The CDR3 sequence is 15 residues long. CDR1 MDHEN and CDR2 SYDVKM come from the germline V gene. The ends lost 1 base at V and 4 bases at J; junction bases unmatched: 4. The CDR3 is CASSLSASGRYEQYF. The DNA of the CDR3 is TGTGCCAGCAGTTTATCGGCTAGCGGGAGATACGAGCAGTACTTC.

This clonotype was observed many times. The rearrangement joins TRBV10-3 to TRBJ2-7, with 9 nucleotides matching TRBD1. The CDR3 is 16 amino acids. Looked up from germline, CDR1 is ENHRY and CDR2 is SYGVKD. The trim removed 0 bases at V and 1 base at J, leaving 4 bases unmatched. The CDR3 DNA follows: TGTGCCATCAGTGAGTCTGGGACAGGGCTATCCTACGAGCAGTACTTC. Protein product: CAISESGTGLSYEQYF.

The genes are TRBV29-1 and TRBJ1-1; 7 positions agree with TRBD1. Trimming took 7 bases from V and 3 from J; bases not matched to a gene: 5. The CDR3 spans 12 residues. Germline V gene lookup returns CDR1 SQVTM and CDR2 ANQGSEA. The DNA of the CDR3 is TGCAGCGCAGGGGGATTGGACACTGAAGCTTTCTTT. Its translation is CSAGGLDTEAFF.

This clonotype has just a few counts. The chain combines TRBV20-1 with TRBJ1-5; unclear D gene. Germline V CDR1 and CDR2: DFQATT, SNEGSKA (reference sequence). The CDR3 spans 13 residues. Trimming shortened V by 3 bases and J by 6 bases, and 12 bases separated the two germline ends. The CDR3 coding sequence is TGCAGTGCTAGTGGCCCGGGGAGTCAGCCCCAGCATTTT. This sequence encodes CSASGPGSQPQHF.

This clonotype was recorded many times. This chain connects TRBV28 to TRBJ2-6, with TRBD1 identical over 8 bases. Germline V gives CDR1 MDHEN, CDR2 SYDVKM. CDR3 size: 17 residues. With 2 bases clipped from V and 0 bases from J, the junction kept 3 bases outside the gene matches. The CDR3 bases are TGTGCCAGCAGTTTAACAGGGGGAGACTCTGGGGCCAACGTCCTGACTTTC. This gives the protein CASSLTGGDSGANVLTF. Drawing the rest from reference TRBV28 and TRBJ2-6, the complete variable domain is DVKVTQSSRYLVKRTGEKVFLECVQDMDHENMFWYRQDPGLGLRLIYFSYDVKMKEKGDIPEGYSVSREKKERFSLILESASTNQTSMYLCASSLTGGDSGANVLTFGAGSRLTVL.